Shown below are 2 T cell receptor beta chains from a single sample sequenced in a study of cytomegalovirus exposure and HLA in healthy donors (dated by TCRdb to about 2017). The library relied on the immunoSEQ multiplex PCR assay. The multiplex PCR relied on a mix of 60 forward primers for TCR Vbeta segments and 13 reverse primers for TCR Jbeta segments. As stored in TCRdb, this immuneACCESS dataset retains in-frame rearrangements with V and J assigned. A fraction of the clones does not appear; measured against another copy, unresolved V genes explain less than half of the discrepancy, and the remainder lacks a known reason. The sample table shows some 160,000 clones, and approximately 78% are seen once. Jointly, the top ten make up 3% to 3.5% of the sample. Material: PBMCs. These receptors were collected from a woman aged 40 to 49 in good health and CMV-seronegative.

The chain joins TRBV4-1 to TRBJ1-2; D not certain. The ends were cut back, 1 base at V and 7 bases at J, with 16 bases in the middle. The germline gives CDR1 MGHRA, CDR2 YSYEKL. The CDR3 length is 15 residues. CDR3 loop: CASSQGEISGSGYTF. The CDR3 DNA is TGCGCCAGCAGCCAAGGGGAGATATCGGGGTCTGGCTACACCTTC.

The V gene is TRBV7-2, the J gene TRBJ1-2; 8 bases fit TRBD1. This CDR3 is 14 amino acids long. V was pared by 5 bases and J by 2 bases, with 4 bases of the junction left unmatched. In germline, CDR1 is SGHTA, CDR2 FQGNSA. CDR3 in amino acids: CASSRDRRNYGYTF. CDR3 bases: TGTGCCAGCAGCCGGGACAGGAGAAACTATGGCTACACCTTC.